This T cell receptor beta chain stems from a study of blood T cell repertoires in COVID-19. Study background: Specimens from acute and convalescent COVID-19 originated in the United States, Italy and Spain. Nucleic acid was either cDNA or gDNA, and it came from T cells, B-cell-depleted T cells, or PBMCs.

CDR3 length: 19 residues. Germline CDR1 MRHNA, CDR2 SNTAGT. J gave up 1 base and V 2 bases, and 11 bases lay outside the gene matches. Under the authors' procedure: Quantification of nucleated cells was approximated via reference gene primer amplification. Some clones are missing from TCRdb's copy, which holds only in-frame ones; the method was immunoSEQ multiplex PCR. The DNA was the basis for D and trimming; V, J and clone size are from that table. The sample lists 200,000 to 250,000 clones, around 80% occurring once. The chain joins TRBV6-4 to TRBJ2-1, with TRBD2 matching over 10 bases. The receptor was isolated from a woman older than 75 with active or convalescent COVID-19. Material for sequencing was peripheral blood. The CDR3 protein is CASSDTRSGRVISYNEQFF. The CDR3 coding sequence is TGTGCCAGCAGTGACACGAGGAGCGGGAGGGTAATTTCCTACAATGAGCAGTTCTTC.